The next 22 T cell receptor beta chains were all read from a single sample in a study of beta chain features in type 1 diabetes. Study outcomes and limitations: Shorter TCRB CDR3s, moderately but significantly so, were found in Type 1 diabetes patients in all four CD4+ subsets.

The authors reverse transcribed all of the isolated RNA, so sequencing captured expressed TCRB transcripts. TCRdb keeps only in-frame clones here, not all; method: immunoSEQ multiplex PCR. Of hundreds of thousands of clones in the sample, more than 13% were seen once. Which antigens these TCRs recognize remains unknown. Material: naive CD4+ T cells from blood. The origin of the receptors is a man younger than 30 with type 1 diabetes.

This clone was seen only a few times. The rearrangement links TRBV27 to TRBJ2-1, with D possibly TRBD1 on 6 matching bases. Germline lookup yields CDR1 MNHEY and CDR2 SMNVEV (reference sequence). CDR3 length: 15 amino acids. Trimming stripped 2 bases from V and 7 bases from J, with 15 bases between. CDR3 nucleotides: TGTGCCAGCAGTTTAGAGGGACACTTACAAAATGAGCAGTTCTTC. It specifies CASSLEGHLQNEQFF.

This clone has just a few counts. The CDR3 loop is CSVEKKEREGTYEQYF. CDR3 in DNA: TGCAGCGTTGAAAAGAAGGAGCGGGAGGGAACCTACGAGCAGTACTTC. The gene calls are TRBV29-1 and TRBJ2-7, with 10 bases matching TRBD2. Germline values: CDR1 SQVTM, CDR2 ANQGSEA. Trimming at V came to 2 bases and at J to 2 bases, leaving 9 bases not matched to a gene. CDR3 length equals 16 residues.

V and J are TRBV5-1 and TRBJ2-3, with TRBD1 as a possible D gene (5 bases). Germline CDR1 reads SGHRS; CDR2 reads YFSETQ. Trimming cost V 5 bases and J 1 base, with 11 bases left between them. CDR3 size: 14 residues. This CDR3 reads CASRLTAGTDTQYF. The DNA of the CDR3 is TGCGCCAGCAGATTGACAGCTGGCACAGATACGCAGTATTTT.

V is TRBV6-5 and J is TRBJ1-1; D is uncertain. The germline gives CDR1 MNHEY, CDR2 SVGAGI. This CDR3 contains 13 residues. V shed 6 bases and J shed 10 bases, with 18 bases lying between them. In nucleotides, the CDR3 is TGTGCCAGCAGGAACACAGCGGATTGGGGAGCTTTCTTT. It specifies CASRNTADWGAFF.

The sample holds a few counts of this clone. This chain links TRBV29-1 with TRBJ2-2; D unresolved. From germline, CDR1 is SQVTM and CDR2 ANQGSEA. The CDR3 totals 14 residues. With 7 bases removed from V and 2 bases from J, the gap between germline ends came to 14 bases. CDR3 protein: CSATSRINTGELFF. The CDR3 DNA sequence: TGCAGCGCCACTTCTCGGATAAACACCGGGGAGCTGTTTTTT.

In this sample, this clone turned up a few times. J is TRBJ1-2 and V is TRBV6-6; a weak D match, TRBD1 (6 bases). With 2 bases removed from V and 13 bases from J, the gap between germline ends came to 17 bases. This CDR3 comprises 13 residues. Germline V CDR1 and CDR2: MNHNY, SVGAGI (reference sequence). In DNA, the CDR3 is TGTGCCAGCAGTTACCCACGAGGGGGGGACCCCACCTTC. This translates into CASSYPRGGDPTF.

The V gene is TRBV6-6, the J gene TRBJ2-7; 7 bases agree with TRBD1. V shed 0 bases, J shed 4 bases, and the junction held 3 bases outside the gene matches. The CDR3 length is 14 residues. CDR1 MNHNY and CDR2 SVGAGI come from the germline V gene (reference sequence). CDR3 DNA sequence: TGTGCCAGCAGTTACTCTGGGACAGCATACGAGCAGTACTTC. Its protein is CASSYSGTAYEQYF.

This chain connects TRBV9 to TRBJ2-5; 8 bases are shared with TRBD2. The CDR3 extends over 14 amino acids. V lost 4 bases to trimming and J lost 5 bases; unmatched junction nucleotides: 7. CDR1 and CDR2 from the germline V gene are SGDLS and YYNGEE. The CDR3 here is CASSSSGGVETQYF. CDR3 DNA: TGTGCCAGCAGCTCTTCCGGGGGGGTGGAGACCCAGTACTTC.

The rearrangement links TRBV7-2 to TRBJ2-3, with 10 bases fitting TRBD1. Germline CDR1 is SGHTA and CDR2 is FQGNSA. The CDR3 runs 15 residues. Unmatched junction bases numbered 8, after V lost 1 base and J lost 10 bases. CDR3 nucleotides: TGTGCCAGCAGCTTAGAGGGACAGGGGACGGGCGCGCAGTATTTT. It translates to CASSLEGQGTGAQYF.

The gene calls are TRBV11-3 and TRBJ2-2; 10 bases line up with TRBD1. CDR3 length: 14 amino acids. The germline gives CDR1 SGHNT, CDR2 YENEEA. V shed 4 bases and J 6 bases; nucleotides not matched to a gene: 2. CDR3 coding DNA: TGTGCCAGCAGCTCCGGACAGGGGGCCGGGGAGCTGTTTTTT. Translated, it gives CASSSGQGAGELFF.

The sample holds a few counts of this clone. The V call is TRBV4-1, the J call TRBJ2-7; D possibly corresponds to TRBD1 (5 bases). The germline V gene encodes CDR1 MGHRA and CDR2 YSYEKL. V lost 0 bases, J lost 6 bases, and 9 bases lay in between. The CDR3 has 13 residues. The CDR3 nucleotides read TGCGCCAGCAGCCAAGATGTAAGGGGCGAGCAGTACTTC. The encoded protein is CASSQDVRGEQYF.

V is TRBV30 and J is TRBJ1-5; D is unresolved. The V gene's germline CDR1 is GTSNPN and CDR2 SVGIG (reference sequence). V was trimmed by 2 bases and J by 4 bases, leaving 9 bases between them. The CDR3 consists of 13 residues. The CDR3 reads CAWSPAENQPQHF. CDR3 coding DNA: TGTGCCTGGAGTCCGGCTGAGAATCAGCCCCAGCATTTT.

Written as DNA, the CDR3 is TGTGCCAGCAGCGTACGCCGGGACAGGGCACTAGAGACCCAGTACTTC. Its translation: CASSVRRDRALETQYF. This sequence joins TRBV7-2 and TRBJ2-5; 9 nucleotides line up with TRBD1. This CDR3 region has 16 residues. Per the germline V gene, CDR1 is SGHTA and CDR2 is FQGNSA. V gave up 5 bases and J gave up 4 bases; unmatched junction bases: 11.

This clone turned up a few times. Other DNA sequences in this sample translate to the same CDR3. The chain links TRBV5-1 to TRBJ2-5; 8 nucleotides line up with TRBD2. This CDR3 comprises 13 residues. With 1 base clipped from V and 5 bases from J, the junction kept 1 base outside the gene matches. Germline assignment: CDR1 SGHRS and CDR2 YFSETQ. DNA of the CDR3: TGCGCCAGCAGCTTGACGGGAGGGGAGACCCAGTACTTC. Translation: CASSLTGGETQYF.

The chain couples TRBV5-1 to TRBJ2-7; D possibly corresponds to TRBD2 (6 bases). This CDR3 is built from 15 residues. Germline assignment: CDR1 SGHRS and CDR2 YFSETQ. With 4 bases removed from V and 4 bases from J, the gap between germline ends came to 18 bases. CDR3 DNA: TGCGCCAGCAGCGAGGGCGGAGGTGGGACTTACGAGCAGTACTTC. As protein: CASSEGGGGTYEQYF.

This clone was picked up a small number of times. The chain recombines TRBV30 with TRBJ1-3; D might be TRBD1 (6 bases). Between the trimmed V and J ends, which lost 2 bases and 0 bases, there was a span of 8 bases. CDR3 length: 14 residues. The germline gives CDR1 GTSNPN, CDR2 SVGIG (reference sequence). Written as DNA, the CDR3 is TGTGCCTGGAGTCCAGGGGCCTCTGGAAACACCATATATTTT. This gives the protein CAWSPGASGNTIYF.

This clone has only a few counts. Here the CDR3 reads CAISESGGETEAFF. The CDR3 coding sequence is TGTGCCATCAGTGAGTCTGGAGGCGAGACTGAAGCTTTCTTT. The chain uses TRBV10-3 and TRBJ1-1; D unresolved. From germline, CDR1 is ENHRY and CDR2 SYGVKD. This CDR3 has 14 amino acids. V lost 0 bases to trimming and J lost 5 bases, with 10 bases between them.

The table lists this clone with a few counts. The V gene is TRBV9, the J gene TRBJ1-4; 7 positions agree with TRBD1. The CDR3 is made up of 18 amino acids. From germline, CDR1 is SGDLS and CDR2 YYNGEE. V was pared by 3 bases and J by 5 bases, with 16 bases of the junction left unmatched. CDR3 in DNA: TGTGCCAGCAGCGCGACTCGACAGGGAGGGTTTTCCAATGAAAAACTGTTTTTT. Its translation: CASSATRQGGFSNEKLFF.

This clone turned up a few times. The chain employs TRBV6-5 and TRBJ2-4; 12 bases match TRBD1. CDR3 size: 15 residues. After removal of 2 bases from V and 7 bases from J, the junction contained 3 bases not matched to a gene. Germline lookup yields CDR1 MNHEY and CDR2 SVGAGI. CDR3 coding DNA: TGTGCCAGCAGTTACGTGGGACAGGGGGCTAACATTCAGTACTTC. Protein sequence: CASSYVGQGANIQYF.

This clone was counted between two and nine times. The rearrangement uses TRBV6-5 and TRBJ2-3; the D gene could be TRBD1 or TRBD2 (5 bases each). Germline CDR1 is MNHEY and CDR2 is SVGAGI. Trimming took 6 bases from V and 2 from J, leaving 15 bases between them. The CDR3 length is 15 residues. The CDR3 nucleotides are TGTGCCAGCAGCTCCCGTCTGGGGGTCACAGATACGCAGTATTTT. Its translation: CASSSRLGVTDTQYF.

The chain employs TRBV27 and TRBJ2-5; D is perhaps TRBD1 or TRBD2 (5 bases each). With 4 bases removed from V and 5 bases from J, the gap between germline ends came to 11 bases. The CDR3 is 13 residues long. Germline V gene data show CDR1 as MNHEY and CDR2 as SMNVEV (reference sequence). Here the CDR3 reads CASSSRGVETQYF. The DNA of the CDR3 is TGTGCCAGCAGTTCGAGGGGCGTGGAGACCCAGTACTTC.

The chain has TRBV9 and TRBJ1-2; maybe TRBD1 (5 bases). CDR3 size: 15 residues. Germline assignment: CDR1 SGDLS and CDR2 YYNGEE. Trimming pared 3 bases from V and 3 bases from J, leaving 15 bases between. DNA of the CDR3: TGTGCCAGCAGCGGAGTCGACCGGACACACTATGGCTACACCTTC. It specifies CASSGVDRTHYGYTF.